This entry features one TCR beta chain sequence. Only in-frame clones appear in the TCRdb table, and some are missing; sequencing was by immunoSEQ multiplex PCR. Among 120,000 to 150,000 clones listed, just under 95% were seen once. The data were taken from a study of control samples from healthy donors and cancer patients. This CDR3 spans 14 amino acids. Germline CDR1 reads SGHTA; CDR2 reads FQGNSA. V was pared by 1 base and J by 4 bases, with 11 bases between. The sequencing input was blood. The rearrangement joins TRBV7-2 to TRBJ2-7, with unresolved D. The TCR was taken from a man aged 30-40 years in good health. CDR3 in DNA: TGTGCCAGCAGCTTAGGGGGTCAGAAATACGAGCAGTACTTC. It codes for CASSLGGQKYEQYF.